The 30 T cell receptor beta chains reported below all come from one sample, sequenced in a study of cytomegalovirus exposure and HLA in healthy donors. Use of 60 Vbeta and 13 Jbeta primers characterized the PCR. Produced via immunoSEQ multiplex PCR; TCRdb's table is partial and in-frame only. The table includes roughly 130,000 clones, 81% detected once. Material for sequencing was PBMCs. The receptor set was obtained from a man aged 18 to 30 in good health and CMV-seronegative.

This sequence joins TRBV10-3 and TRBJ1-5; TRBD1 matches at 7 bases. The CDR3 has 15 amino acids. J gave up 3 bases and V 10 bases, and 12 bases lay outside the gene matches. Germline V gives CDR1 ENHRY, CDR2 SYGVKD. The CDR3 region is CATRGTTGPNQPQHF. As DNA, the CDR3 is TGTGCCACCCGGGGGACGACAGGGCCCAATCAGCCCCAGCATTTT.

The V and J genes are TRBV6-1 and TRBJ1-1; D gene ambiguous. CDR1 is MNHNS and CDR2 is SASEGT in the germline V gene. The CDR3 has 13 residues. Trimming took off 2 bases at V and 6 bases at J, with 10 bases between the two ends. The CDR3 sequence: CASSESLPAEAFF. The CDR3 bases are TGTGCCAGCAGTGAATCTCTTCCAGCTGAAGCTTTCTTT.

This chain uses TRBV5-6 with TRBJ1-5; the D is unclear. The CDR3 has 15 amino acids. V lost 2 bases and J lost 5, with 14 bases in between. Per germline, CDR1 SGHDT and CDR2 YYEEEE. CDR3 region: CASSLGGGSDQPQHF. In nucleotides, the CDR3 is TGTGCCAGCAGCTTAGGCGGCGGGTCGGATCAGCCCCAGCATTTT.

The chain combines TRBV7-6 with TRBJ2-7; no clear D gene. Germline CDR1 is SGHVS and CDR2 is FNYEAQ. The ends were cut back, 1 base at V and 1 base at J, with 11 bases in the middle. The CDR3 runs 15 residues. The CDR3, as DNA: TGTGCCAGCAGCTTAGGACTCGCCCGATCCTACGAGCAGTACTTC. This translates into CASSLGLARSYEQYF. Filled out from reference TRBV7-6 and TRBJ2-7, the complete variable domain reads GAGVSQSPRYKVTKRGQDVALRCDPISGHVSLYWYRQALGQGPEFLTYFNYEAQQDKSGLPNDRFSAERPEGSISTLTIQRTEQRDSAMYRCASSLGLARSYEQYFGPGTRLTVT.

This rearrangement joins TRBV6-5 to TRBJ1-2; D not certain. This CDR3 spans 10 amino acids. In germline, CDR1 is MNHEY, CDR2 SVGAGI. Trimming removed 8 bases from V and 8 bases from J, with 9 bases in between. CDR3 amino acids: CASFEAGYTF. The CDR3 region has the DNA TGTGCCAGCTTCGAGGCGGGCTACACCTTC.

CDR3 nucleotide sequence: TGCGCCAGCAGCTTGGAGGAGGAGACCCAGTACTTC. It is translated as CASSLEEETQYF. V gene TRBV5-1 combines with J gene TRBJ2-5; D remains ambiguous. V gave up 0 bases and J gave up 5 bases, with 5 bases separating them. The CDR3 loop spans 12 amino acids. The V gene's germline CDR1 is SGHRS and CDR2 YFSETQ.

This clone was seen many times. V usage is TRBV6-1 and J usage is TRBJ2-7; 8 nucleotides match TRBD1. The length of the CDR3 is 15 residues. V was clipped by 3 bases and J by 1 base; unmatched bases: 5. CDR1 is MNHNS and CDR2 is SASEGT in the germline V gene. The CDR3 loop reads CASSESGTGSYEQYF. CDR3 in DNA: TGTGCCAGCAGTGAGAGTGGGACAGGATCCTACGAGCAGTACTTC.

The chain joins TRBV5-4 to TRBJ2-4; 7 positions agree with TRBD1. The CDR3 runs 14 residues. The germline V gene encodes CDR1 SGHNT and CDR2 YYREEE (reference sequence). The junction had 1 base not matched to a gene; V was cut back by 0 bases and J by 4 bases. The CDR3 is CASSLAGQKNIQYF. As DNA, the CDR3 is TGTGCCAGCAGCTTGGCGGGACAGAAAAACATTCAGTACTTC.

This clone was observed a handful of times. The chain links TRBV10-1 to TRBJ2-3; TRBD2 aligns across 11 bases. The CDR3 covers 19 residues. Germline-derived CDR1 and CDR2 are WNHNN and SYGVQD (reference sequence). J gave up 0 bases and V 0 bases, and 8 bases lay outside the gene matches. CDR3 in amino acids: CASSESIGTSGTSTDTQYF. DNA of the CDR3: TGCGCCAGCAGTGAGTCGATTGGGACTAGCGGTACTAGCACAGATACGCAGTATTTT.

The V and J genes are TRBV10-1 and TRBJ1-6; a possible D gene is TRBD1 (6 bases). Germline V CDR1 and CDR2: WNHNN, SYGVQD (reference sequence). The CDR3 is 13 amino acids. The germline V and J ends were trimmed by 3 bases and 7 bases, with 7 bases remaining between them. DNA for the CDR3: TGCGCCAGCAGTGAAGGGGGAAATTCACCCCTCCACTTT. Protein sequence: CASSEGGNSPLHF.

V gene TRBV2 combines with J gene TRBJ1-4; D is perhaps TRBD1 (6 bases). The V and J ends lost 3 bases and 7 bases respectively, with 15 bases between them. CDR1 is SNHLY, CDR2 FYNNEI, per germline. CDR3 length equals 15 residues. CDR3 sequence: CASSDFGRGGEKLFF. The CDR3 bases are TGTGCCAGCAGTGATTTCGGGAGGGGGGGTGAAAAACTGTTTTTT. The full variable domain, completed using reference TRBV2 and TRBJ1-4, is EPEVTQTPSHQVTQMGQEVILRCVPISNHLYFYWYRQILGQKVEFLVSFYNNEISEKSEIFDDQFSVERPDGSNFTLKIRSTKLEDSAMYFCASSDFGRGGEKLFFGSGTQLSVL.

CDR3 nucleotide sequence: TGTGCCTGGACCCGGACAGGGACCCTCTATGGCTACACCTTC. Translation gives CAWTRTGTLYGYTF. V gene TRBV30 combines with J gene TRBJ1-2; 8 bases agree with TRBD1. The germline CDR1 and CDR2 sequences are GTSNPN and SVGIG (reference sequence). CDR3 length: 14 amino acids. V lost 4 bases to trimming and J lost 4 bases; unmatched junction nucleotides: 8.

The V gene is TRBV28, the J gene TRBJ1-6; TRBD1 is a possible D gene (5 bases). Germline-derived CDR1 and CDR2 are MDHEN and SYDVKM. The ends were cut back, 7 bases at V and 0 bases at J, with 13 bases in the middle. This CDR3 comprises 16 residues. CDR3 amino acids: CASNSDSSSYNSPLHF. The CDR3, as DNA: TGTGCCAGCAACTCAGACAGTAGCTCCTATAATTCACCCCTCCACTTT.

The rearrangement links TRBV20-1 to TRBJ2-3; D is undetermined. Trimming shortened V by 4 bases and J by 5 bases, and 4 bases separated the two germline ends. The CDR3 is 10 residues long. Germline V gives CDR1 DFQATT, CDR2 SNEGSKA (reference sequence). The CDR3 DNA follows: TGCAGTGCTACCGTAGATACGCAGTATTTT. This encodes CSATVDTQYF.

The chain employs TRBV5-6 and TRBJ2-7; possibly TRBD1 for D (6 bases). In germline, CDR1 is SGHDT, CDR2 YYEEEE. The CDR3 runs 15 residues. V dropped 4 bases and J dropped 2 bases, with 16 bases sitting between them. CDR3 sequence (DNA): TGTGCCAGCAGCGCACCAGGGGATGTGACCTACGAGCAGTACTTC. It codes for CASSAPGDVTYEQYF.

The chain carries TRBV30 and TRBJ2-7; 8 positions match TRBD2. Germline values: CDR1 GTSNPN, CDR2 SVGIG (reference sequence). Germline trimming cut 1 base from V and 3 bases from J; bases unmatched to any gene: 11. This CDR3 comprises 16 residues. The CDR3 spells CAWSAPPGRAFYEQYF. Here the CDR3 DNA reads TGTGCCTGGAGTGCCCCCCCCGGGAGGGCCTTCTACGAGCAGTACTTC.

J is TRBJ1-1 and V is TRBV6-1; tentatively, D is TRBD1 (6 bases). The CDR3 has 15 amino acids. Germline V gene lookup returns CDR1 MNHNS and CDR2 SASEGT. V lost 3 bases, J lost 0 bases, and 11 bases lay in between. This CDR3 reads CASSDDRPLNTEAFF. CDR3 coding DNA: TGTGCCAGCAGTGACGACAGGCCCTTGAACACTGAAGCTTTCTTT.

This clone was counted a few times. The chain employs TRBV4-3 and TRBJ1-2; 7 nucleotides line up with TRBD1. This CDR3 has 16 amino acids. Trimming removed 0 bases from V and 3 bases from J; junction bases left unmatched: 7. Germline V gives CDR1 LGHNA, CDR2 YSLEER. The CDR3: CASSQEITGADYGYTF. For the CDR3, the DNA is TGCGCCAGCAGCCAAGAAATCACAGGGGCGGACTATGGCTACACCTTC.

This clone was observed a few times. J is TRBJ1-1 and V is TRBV29-1, with D uncertain. The V end was cut by 4 bases, the J end by 2 bases, with 8 bases between. The germline CDR1 and CDR2 sequences are SQVTM and ANQGSEA. The CDR3 runs 12 residues. In DNA, the CDR3 is TGCAGCGTTGTCGGAGTTAACACTGAAGCTTTCTTT. It specifies CSVVGVNTEAFF.

V is TRBV7-8 and J is TRBJ2-5, with 9 bases identical to TRBD2. The J call may be faulty, since TRBJ2-7 better matches the DNA end. Germline CDR1 reads SGHVS; CDR2 reads FQNEAQ. The CDR3 contains 17 residues. CDR3 protein: CASSSPWGAGGPYEQYF. CDR3 DNA: TGTGCCAGCAGCTCCCCGTGGGGAGCGGGGGGACCCTACGAGCAGTACTTC.

The CDR3: CASSLTPLGANEKLFF. The CDR3 DNA reads as TGTGCCAGCAGCTTAACCCCATTAGGGGCTAATGAAAAACTGTTTTTT. The V and J genes are TRBV7-9 and TRBJ1-4; weak D call: TRBD1 (5 bases). Germline values: CDR1 SEHNR, CDR2 FQNEAQ (reference sequence). Trimming stripped 2 bases from V and 3 bases from J, with 13 bases between. This CDR3 region has 16 residues.

This chain links TRBV14 with TRBJ1-5, with D possibly matching TRBD1 (5 bases). From germline, CDR1 is SGHDN and CDR2 FVKESK. V was shortened by 6 bases and J by 8 bases, with 17 bases between the two germline ends. CDR3 length equals 14 residues. The CDR3 bases are TGTGCCAGCAGAGACAGACATCTAGACGAGCCCCAGCATTTT. It encodes CASRDRHLDEPQHF. The full variable domain, rest sourced from reference TRBV14 and TRBJ1-5, is EAGVTQFPSHSVIEKGQTVTLRCDPISGHDNLYWYRRVMGKEIKFLLHFVKESKQDESGMPNNRFLAERTGGTYSTLKVQPAELEDSGVYFCASRDRHLDEPQHFGDGTRLSIL.

This clone was detected only a few times. The gene calls are TRBV25-1 and TRBJ2-1; D may be TRBD2 (5 bases). The CDR3 totals 12 residues. Per germline, CDR1 MGHDK and CDR2 SYGVNS. V lost 6 bases and J lost 5, with 8 bases in between. CDR3 nucleotide sequence: TGTGCCAGCAGGGGAGTTGACAATGAGCAGTTCTTC. Protein: CASRGVDNEQFF.

V is TRBV28 and J is TRBJ1-5; D possibly corresponds to TRBD1 (5 bases). The V end was cut by 3 bases, the J end by 1 base, with 13 bases between. The CDR3 runs 16 residues. In germline, CDR1 is MDHEN, CDR2 SYDVKM. The CDR3 DNA reads as TGTGCCAGCAGTTTTACCCAGGGAGGCAGCAATCAGCCCCAGCATTTT. Its protein is CASSFTQGGSNQPQHF.

The V gene is TRBV6-1, the J gene TRBJ2-3; the D gene is possibly TRBD2 (5 bases). CDR3 length: 16 amino acids. The germline V gene has CDR1 MNHNS and CDR2 SASEGT. Trimming took 4 bases from V and 3 from J, leaving 17 bases between them. CDR3 sequence: CASSAFREKGTDTQYF. Written as DNA, the CDR3 is TGTGCCAGCAGTGCCTTTAGGGAGAAGGGAACAGATACGCAGTATTTT.

This clone was detected a few times. The chain is built from TRBV29-1 and TRBJ2-7, with 8 bases matching TRBD2. CDR3 length equals 14 residues. CDR1 and CDR2 from the germline V gene are SQVTM and ANQGSEA. The trim removed 4 bases at V and 7 bases at J, leaving 12 bases unmatched. Written as DNA, the CDR3 is TGCAGCGTTGTTTATGAGCGGGGGAGAATTGAGCAGTACTTC. Translating it yields CSVVYERGRIEQYF.

CDR3 protein: CASSARQRGGIQETQYF. The CDR3 DNA follows: TGTGCCAGCAGTGCACGTCAGCGGGGGGGTATCCAAGAGACCCAGTACTTC. This chain joins TRBV6-1 and TRBJ2-5; 10 positions match TRBD2. V trimming: 4 bases; J trimming: 1 base; junction bases outside the gene matches: 9. CDR3 length: 17 residues. CDR1 is MNHNS, CDR2 SASEGT, per germline.

The chain links TRBV21-1 to TRBJ1-1; the table's TRBD1 call for D was not verified on the DNA. TRBV21-1 is a known pseudogene. CDR3 length: 16 residues. CDR3 DNA: TGTGCCAGCAGCAAAGTGAAGGGGGAGACCCTCTGTGAAGCTTTCTTT. Translation: CASSKVKGETLCEAFF.

The chain is built from TRBV30 and TRBJ1-6; D perhaps matches TRBD1 (5 bases). Germline CDR1 reads GTSNPN; CDR2 reads SVGIG (reference sequence). Between the trimmed V and J ends, which lost 8 bases and 8 bases, there was a span of 16 bases. CDR3 size: 13 residues. This CDR3 is CAGTPDPDSPLHF. The CDR3 DNA sequence: TGTGCCGGGACCCCCGATCCGGATTCACCCCTCCACTTT.

This chain joins TRBV7-9 and TRBJ1-2, with unresolved D. V was clipped by 7 bases and J by 9 bases, with 27 bases between them. The CDR3 is 16 residues long. CDR1 and CDR2 (germline): SEHNR, FQNEAQ (reference sequence). The CDR3: CASTISYRRGSRSYTF. CDR3 nucleotides: TGTGCCAGCACAATAAGCTATCGGCGTGGATCGAGGAGCTACACCTTC. Full variable domain (rest looked up from reference TRBV7-9 and TRBJ1-2): DTGVSQNPRHKITKRGQNVTFRCDPISEHNRLYWYRQTLGQGPEFLTYFQNEAQLEKSRLLSDRFSAERPKGSFSTLEIQRTEQGDSAMYLCASTISYRRGSRSYTFGSGTRLTVV.